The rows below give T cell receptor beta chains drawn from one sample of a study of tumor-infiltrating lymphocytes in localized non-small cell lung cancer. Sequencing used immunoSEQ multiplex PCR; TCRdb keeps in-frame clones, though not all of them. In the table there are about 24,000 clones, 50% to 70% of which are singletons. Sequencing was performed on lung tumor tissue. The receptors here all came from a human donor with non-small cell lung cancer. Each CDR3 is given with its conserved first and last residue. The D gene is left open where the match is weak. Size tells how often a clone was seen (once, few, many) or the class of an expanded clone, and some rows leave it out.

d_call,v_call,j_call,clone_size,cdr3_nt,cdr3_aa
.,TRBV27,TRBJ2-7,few,TGTGCCAGCAGTTTCTCCGGGGCCTACGAGCAGTACTTC,CASSFSGAYEQYF
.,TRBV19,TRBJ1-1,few,TGTGCCAGTAGTATAGGATACGGGAACACTGAAGCTTTCTTT,CASSIGYGNTEAFF
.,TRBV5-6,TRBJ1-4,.,TGTGCCAGCAGGTCCTTTGGTGCTGTGGATGAAAAACTGTTTTTT,CASRSFGAVDEKLFF
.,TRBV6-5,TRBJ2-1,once,TGTGCCAGCAGACAATGGGGCAATGAGCAGTTCTTC,CASRQWGNEQFF
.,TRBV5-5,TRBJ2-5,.,TGTGCCAGCAGCTTGGCCTGGGGGACTGCCACCCAAGAGACCCAGTACTTC,CASSLAWGTATQETQYF
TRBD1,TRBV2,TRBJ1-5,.,TGTGCCAGCAGTCCCGACAGGGGCGGCAATCAGCCCCAGCATTTT,CASSPDRGGNQPQHF
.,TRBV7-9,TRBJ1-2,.,TGTGCCAGCAGCTTCCCCAACCGGGGGAGCTACACCTTC,CASSFPNRGSYTF
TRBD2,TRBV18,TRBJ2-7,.,TGTGCCAGCTCACCCACGACTAGCGGGACGTACTACGAGCAGTACTTC,CASSPTTSGTYYEQYF
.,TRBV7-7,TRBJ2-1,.,TGTGCCAGCAGCTCAGATAGGGGCGATGAGCAGTTCTTC,CASSSDRGDEQFF
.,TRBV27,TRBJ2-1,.,TGTGCCAGCAGTTCCCCTAGCGCAGGGTACAATGAGCAGTTCTTC,CASSSPSAGYNEQFF
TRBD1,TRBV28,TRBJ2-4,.,TGTGCCAGGAATGGAAGCGGAGACAGGGGGCCAGGGCGAGCCAAAAACATTCAGTACTTC,CARNGSGDRGPGRAKNIQYF
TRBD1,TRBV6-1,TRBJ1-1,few,TGTGCCAGCAGTGGTCGACAGGGACGAAGCACTGAAGCTTTCTTT,CASSGRQGRSTEAFF
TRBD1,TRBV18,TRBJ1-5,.,TGTGCCAGCTCACCATCTATCAGGGGGGATCAGCCCCAGCATTTT,CASSPSIRGDQPQHF
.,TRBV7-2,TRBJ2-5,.,TGTGCCAGCAGCTTAGACAGAAAAGAGACCCAGTACTTC,CASSLDRKETQYF
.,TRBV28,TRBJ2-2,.,TGTGCCAGCAGTTTCAGGGGACTCCGGGCCGGGGAGCTGTTTTTT,CASSFRGLRAGELFF
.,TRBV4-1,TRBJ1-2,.,TGCGCCAGCAGCCAAGTCAGGACTGCTAACTATGGCTACACCTTC,CASSQVRTANYGYTF
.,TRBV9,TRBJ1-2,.,TGTGCCAGCAGCGTAGGAGGCAGCCACTATGGCTACACCTTC,CASSVGGSHYGYTF
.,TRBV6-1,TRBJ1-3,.,TGTGCCAGCAGCGGTCGGGTATCGGACACCATATATTTT,CASSGRVSDTIYF
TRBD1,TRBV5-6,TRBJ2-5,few,TGTGCCAGCAGCTTGTTACAGGGGGAGACCCAGTACTTC,CASSLLQGETQYF
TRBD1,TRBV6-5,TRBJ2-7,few,TGTGCCAGCAGTTCCCTGGACAGGGGACTTTGGCAGTACTTC,CASSSLDRGLWQYF
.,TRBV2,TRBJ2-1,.,TGTGCCAGCAGTGAGGGGAGCGGGTCCTACAATGAGCAGTTCTTC,CASSEGSGSYNEQFF